Listed here are 13 T cell receptor beta chains from one sample, sequenced in a study of shared clonotypes between healthy human individuals. The assay was immunoSEQ multiplex PCR, and TCRdb's table has in-frame clones only and misses some. This table holds 2,100,000 or so clones, approximately 95% found once. The sequenced material came from naive CD4+ T cells sorted from blood. The subset is: CD45RA+ positively selected. The receptors derive from a man aged 18 to 35 in good health.

The V and J genes are TRBV10-3 and TRBJ2-3, with 7 bases that match TRBD1. This CDR3 is 13 amino acids long. V shed 4 bases and J 4 bases; nucleotides not matched to a gene: 2. Germline values: CDR1 ENHRY, CDR2 SYGVKD. The DNA for the CDR3 is TGTGCCATCAGTGTGGACAGGTCAGATACGCAGTATTTT. It yields the protein CAISVDRSDTQYF.

The chain is built from TRBV18 and TRBJ1-5; the D gene is possibly TRBD1 (6 bases). Germline V CDR1 and CDR2: KGHSH, LQKENI. V was clipped by 3 bases and J by 3 bases, with 12 bases between them. This CDR3 has 15 amino acids. The CDR3 DNA reads as TGTGCCAGCTCACCCCCTGGGGACAACAATCAGCCCCAGCATTTT. It codes for CASSPPGDNNQPQHF.

V and J are TRBV28 and TRBJ2-7, with D unclear. The CDR3 has 14 amino acids. V dropped 3 bases and J dropped 3 bases, with 12 bases sitting between them. Germline CDR1 is MDHEN and CDR2 is SYDVKM. CDR3: CASSLLTTGYEQYF. CDR3 sequence (DNA): TGTGCCAGCAGTTTGTTAACAACGGGCTACGAGCAGTACTTC.

The genes are TRBV9 and TRBJ1-1; D is undetermined. This CDR3 comprises 14 residues. The germline CDR1 and CDR2 sequences are SGDLS and YYNGEE. The V and J ends lost 0 bases and 3 bases respectively, with 9 bases between them. The CDR3 sequence: CASSVVVTHTEAFF. For the CDR3, the DNA is TGTGCCAGCAGCGTAGTCGTGACTCACACTGAAGCTTTCTTT. Using reference TRBV9 and TRBJ1-1 for the parts outside the CDR3, the full variable domain is DSGVTQTPKHLITATGQRVTLRCSPRSGDLSVYWYQQSLDQGLQFLIQYYNGEERAKGNILERFSAQQFPDLHSELNLSSLELGDSALYFCASSVVVTHTEAFFGQGTRLTVV.

With respect to this clone: A read error may account for a junction end that differs from germline. This sequence joins TRBV7-9 and TRBJ1-2; D might be TRBD1 (5 bases). The CDR3 contains 11 residues. The V gene's germline CDR1 is SEHNR and CDR2 FQNEAQ (reference sequence). CDR3 nucleotide sequence: TGTGCCAGCAGCTTAGAAGGGGCCCCCGCTTTC. Protein product: CASSLEGAPAF.

The V and J genes are TRBV10-3 and TRBJ1-2; D perhaps matches TRBD1 (5 bases). This CDR3 spans 15 amino acids. CDR1 and CDR2 (germline): ENHRY, SYGVKD. Trimming took off 2 bases at V and 4 bases at J, with 14 bases between the two ends. The DNA for the CDR3 is TGTGCCATCAGTGAGGGAGGGAGGGGAGTCTATGGCTACACCTTC. Encoded protein: CAISEGGRGVYGYTF.

The J gene is TRBJ1-2, the V gene TRBV9, with D perhaps TRBD1 (6 bases). V dropped 5 bases and J dropped 6 bases, with 17 bases sitting between them. The germline CDR1 and CDR2 sequences are SGDLS and YYNGEE. This CDR3 is 14 amino acids long. This chain's CDR3 is CASSDMTGPHGYTF. The CDR3 DNA reads as TGTGCCAGCAGTGATATGACAGGTCCGCATGGCTACACCTTC.

The chain uses TRBV21-1 and TRBJ2-1; the table's D gene call, TRBD2, was not cross checked with the DNA. TRBV21-1 is termed a pseudogene. This CDR3 is built from 17 residues. The chain's CDR3 is CASSKALSGGTGYEQFF. CDR3 sequence (DNA): TGTGCCAGCAGCAAAGCGCTTAGCGGGGGGACGGGCTATGAGCAGTTCTTC.

The rearrangement uses TRBV15 and TRBJ2-5, with TRBD2 matching over 8 bases. V dropped 2 bases and J dropped 5; count of bases not matched to a gene: 19. From germline, CDR1 is LNHNV and CDR2 YYDKDF (reference sequence). The CDR3 loop spans 19 amino acids. CDR3 nucleotides: TGTGCCACCAGCAGATCCACCCCTCTTGGGACTAGTTCAAAGGAGACCCAGTACTTC. This sequence encodes CATSRSTPLGTSSKETQYF.

As DNA, the CDR3 is TGTGCCAGTAGTATTGGAAGGGTCTCCCCGTGGAATGAGCAGTTCTTC. Translation gives CASSIGRVSPWNEQFF. This chain joins TRBV19 and TRBJ2-1; D gene unclear. The germline V gene encodes CDR1 LNHDA and CDR2 SQIVND (reference sequence). Trimming removed 3 bases at V and 7 bases at J, with 19 bases between. This CDR3 has 16 amino acids.

To note about this clone: The sample has other DNA sequences that encode this CDR3 too. The genes are TRBV28 and TRBJ2-5; no definite D call. Trimming removed 8 bases at V and 4 bases at J, with 8 bases between. This CDR3 spans 11 amino acids. Germline V lookup: CDR1 MDHEN, CDR2 SYDVKM. The CDR3 nucleotides read TGTGCCAGCGGCGGAAGAGAGACCCAGTACTTC. Its protein is CASGGRETQYF.

The V gene is TRBV6-4, the J gene TRBJ1-6, with 7 bases fitting TRBD1. V was pared by 6 bases and J by 6 bases, with 8 bases of the junction left unmatched. Germline V gives CDR1 MRHNA, CDR2 SNTAGT. The CDR3 is 15 amino acids. CDR3: CASSAGTAINSPLHF. CDR3 bases: TGTGCCAGCAGCGCCGGGACAGCGATTAATTCACCCCTCCACTTT.

Here the CDR3 reads CASSQGQGNQHF. The CDR3 DNA reads TGCGCCAGCAGCCAAGGCCAGGGTAACCAGCATTTT. The chain couples TRBV4-1 to TRBJ1-5, with a tentative D call TRBD1 (5 bases). Germline assignment: CDR1 MGHRA and CDR2 YSYEKL. The CDR3 spans 12 residues. Trimming took 1 base from V and 12 from J, leaving 10 bases between them.